Detailed here is one T cell receptor (beta chain). These data come from a study of blood T cell repertoires in COVID-19. Background on the study: The United States, Italy and Spain provided the acute and convalescent COVID-19 samples. PBMCs, B-cell-depleted T cells, or T cells were the source of the cDNA or gDNA that made up the material.

Losses at the gene ends were 5 bases for V and 1 base for J; bases not matched to a gene: 6. The CDR3 covers 15 residues. Germline V gene sequence: CDR1 MNHEY, CDR2 SVGAGI. Source study methods: Amplified reference gene primers provided the basis for estimating nucleated cell counts. This table comes from immunoSEQ multiplex PCR, and its TCRdb copy is limited to in-frame clones, with some not included. That table furnishes V, J and clone size, whereas the DNA furnished D and trimming. This sample has 200,000 to 250,000 clones, with nearly 90% found just once. The sequence was obtained from a woman between 18 and 30 years old who had recovered from COVID-19. The sequenced material came from peripheral blood. The gene calls are TRBV6-5 and TRBJ2-7, with 9 bases lining up with TRBD2. CDR3 loop: CASSPGTSRSYEQYF. Here the CDR3 DNA reads TGTGCCAGCAGTCCTGGGACTAGCAGATCCTACGAGCAGTACTTC.